This is a list of T cell receptor beta chains from one sample in a study of shared clonotypes between healthy human individuals. This table comes from immunoSEQ multiplex PCR, and its TCRdb copy is limited to in-frame clones, with some not included. Of about 2.2 million clones listed, roughly 95% are singletons. Sequenced sample: naive CD8+ T cells from PBMCs. The origin of the receptors is a man between 18 and 35 years old in good health. Some clones in this sample may be carry-over from other donors' samples. Each CDR3 is given with its conserved first and last residue. A D gene is named only where the DNA matches it firmly. Only some rows state a clone size, as once, few, many or a class for expanded clones.

size: -
D: TRBD2
V: TRBV5-1
J: TRBJ2-1
length: 17
CDR3: CASSLGLAGGPGIEQFF

size: -
D: -
V: TRBV27
J: TRBJ1-6
length: 15
CDR3: CASSLGGGSNSPLHF

size: -
D: -
V: TRBV5-6
J: TRBJ2-7
length: 14
CDR3: CASSLAGGGEEQYF

size: -
D: -
V: TRBV7-6
J: TRBJ1-4
length: 16
CDR3: CASSGGVGQFNEKLFF

size: -
D: -
V: TRBV4-3
J: TRBJ2-3
length: 17
CDR3: CASSQDGDESRPDTQYF

size: -
D: -
V: TRBV28
J: TRBJ1-4
length: 15
CDR3: CASSLLVSRGEKLFF

size: once
D: -
V: TRBV5-1
J: TRBJ2-3
length: 14
CDR3: CASSFYSSTDTQYF

size: -
D: -
V: TRBV2
J: TRBJ1-4
length: 14
CDR3: CASSEDRSNEKLFF

size: once
D: -
V: TRBV7-9
J: TRBJ1-1
length: 15
CDR3: CASSRTRTENTEAFF

size: -
D: TRBD1
V: TRBV5-8
J: TRBJ2-7
length: 13
CDR3: CASSLQGALEQYF

size: -
D: -
V: TRBV11-2
J: TRBJ2-7
length: 16
CDR3: CASSLDRGPREGEQYF

size: -
D: TRBD2
V: TRBV6-1
J: TRBJ2-7
length: 17
CDR3: CASSEGRLAGAKYEQYF

size: -
D: TRBD2
V: TRBV27
J: TRBJ2-1
length: 15
CDR3: CASRAERGSYNEQFF

size: -
D: -
V: TRBV5-6
J: TRBJ1-1
length: 14
CDR3: CASSLFSENTEAFF

size: -
D: -
V: TRBV4-1
J: TRBJ1-1
length: 15
CDR3: CASSQVGGGDTEAFF

size: -
D: -
V: TRBV28
J: TRBJ2-3
length: 14
CDR3: CASSLSLLTDTQYF

size: -
D: TRBD2
V: TRBV4-1
J: TRBJ2-3
length: 15
CDR3: CASSLTSGSTDTQYF

size: -
D: -
V: TRBV30
J: TRBJ2-5
length: 18
CDR3: CAWAPRGDQIYQQETQYF

size: once
D: -
V: TRBV6-5
J: TRBJ2-3
length: 13
CDR3: CASSYGQTDTQYF

size: once
D: -
V: TRBV2
J: TRBJ2-5
length: 16
CDR3: CASSEIAGASQETQYF

size: -
D: -
V: TRBV19
J: TRBJ2-7
length: 13
CDR3: CASSIEGSLEQYF

size: -
D: -
V: TRBV5-1
J: TRBJ1-2
length: 16
CDR3: CASSPSGGGANYGYTF

size: -
D: TRBD1
V: TRBV6-1
J: TRBJ2-1
length: 15
CDR3: CASSTDRGHYNEQFF

size: -
D: TRBD1
V: TRBV5-4
J: TRBJ1-5
length: 14
CDR3: CASSQGGLNQPQHF

size: -
D: -
V: TRBV19
J: TRBJ2-7
length: 12
CDR3: CASNGGTYEQYF

size: -
D: -
V: TRBV7-9
J: TRBJ2-7
length: 16
CDR3: CASSLILDFPNYEQYF